Included here is one T cell receptor (beta chain) sequence, with context. The data are from a study of blood T cell repertoires in COVID-19. The CDR3 is made up of 15 amino acids. The V and J ends lost 0 bases and 3 bases, in that order; junction bases with no gene match: 2. Germline V CDR1 and CDR2: MNHEY, SVGAGI. Data came from immunoSEQ multiplex PCR; TCRdb stores just in-frame clones and leaves some out. The data show approximately 100,000 clones, with 75% to 90% seen just once and about 20% held by the top ten. The chain recombines TRBV6-5 with TRBJ1-1; TRBD1 matches at 9 bases. Sequenced input: peripheral blood. The clonotype was recovered from a human donor with acute or convalescent COVID-19. The donor label of this sample is uncertain. The CDR3 protein is CASSYSRTGDTEAFF. CDR3 in DNA: TGTGCCAGCAGTTACTCGAGGACAGGGGACACTGAAGCTTTCTTT.